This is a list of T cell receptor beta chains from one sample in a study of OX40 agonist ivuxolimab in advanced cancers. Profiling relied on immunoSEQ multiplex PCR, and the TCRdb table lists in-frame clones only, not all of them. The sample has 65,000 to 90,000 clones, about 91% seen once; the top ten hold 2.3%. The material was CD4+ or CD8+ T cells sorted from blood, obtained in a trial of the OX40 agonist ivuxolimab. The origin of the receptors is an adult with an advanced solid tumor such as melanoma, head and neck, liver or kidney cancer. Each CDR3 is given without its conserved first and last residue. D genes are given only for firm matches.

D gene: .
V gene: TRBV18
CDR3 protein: ASSPNGGATEAF

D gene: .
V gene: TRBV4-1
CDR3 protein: ASSQAEQETQY

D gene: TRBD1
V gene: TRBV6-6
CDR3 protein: ASSSGQGAPLR

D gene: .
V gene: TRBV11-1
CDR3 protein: ASSLLGIEQY

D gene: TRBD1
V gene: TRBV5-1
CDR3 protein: ASSADREYGYT

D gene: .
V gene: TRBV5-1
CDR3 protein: ASSLRPVRGTDTQY

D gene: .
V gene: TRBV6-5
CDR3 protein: ASSYSIGINTEAF

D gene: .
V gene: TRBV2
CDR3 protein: ASSVFLHTGELF

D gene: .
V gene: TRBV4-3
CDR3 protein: ASSQVVGGTEAF

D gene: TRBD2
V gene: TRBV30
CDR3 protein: AWRAWTSLFSTDTQY

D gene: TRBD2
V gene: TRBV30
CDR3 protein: AWSAGIAGGQETQY

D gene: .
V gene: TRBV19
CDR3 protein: ASSALRGETQY

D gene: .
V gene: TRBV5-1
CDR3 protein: ASTSPAGNTDTQY

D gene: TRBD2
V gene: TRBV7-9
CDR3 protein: ASSRDYYEQY

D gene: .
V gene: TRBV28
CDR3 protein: ASSLSPFTNEKLF

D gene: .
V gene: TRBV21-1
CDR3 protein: ASSTLDRTRYGYT

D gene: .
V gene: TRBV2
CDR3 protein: ASSGGLPGNTIY

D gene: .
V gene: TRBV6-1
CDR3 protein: ASSEVGAQPQH

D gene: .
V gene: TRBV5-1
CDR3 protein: ASSLEGRRDNEQF

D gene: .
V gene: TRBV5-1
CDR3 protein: ASSLDGTSGNTIY

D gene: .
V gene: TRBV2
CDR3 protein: ASSEGSPGHYEQY

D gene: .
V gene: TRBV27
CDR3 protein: ASSFEGGGPPTGELF

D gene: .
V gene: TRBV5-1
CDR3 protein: ASSLASGSYNEQF

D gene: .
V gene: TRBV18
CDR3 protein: ASSPRVGESKNIQY

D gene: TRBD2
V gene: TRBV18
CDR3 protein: ASSPRGSGISYNEQF

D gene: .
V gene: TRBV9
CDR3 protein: ASSSSMAFGYT

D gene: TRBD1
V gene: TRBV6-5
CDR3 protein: ASSWTGVGDQPQH

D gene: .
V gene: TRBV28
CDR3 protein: ASSLLGGFSNQPQH

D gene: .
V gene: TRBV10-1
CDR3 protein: ASSESFPGDTQY

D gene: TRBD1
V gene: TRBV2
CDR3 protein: ASSAGWTGNEQY

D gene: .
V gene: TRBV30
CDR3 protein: AWSFREGGEKLF

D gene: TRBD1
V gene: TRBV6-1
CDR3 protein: ASSRTGDGTQY

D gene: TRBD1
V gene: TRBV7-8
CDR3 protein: ASSTTTGGSLQY

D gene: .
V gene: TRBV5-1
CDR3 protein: ASSLAQGKNEQF

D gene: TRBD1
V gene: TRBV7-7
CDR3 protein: ASSPGTGDPGANVLT

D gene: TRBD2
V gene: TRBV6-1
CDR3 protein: ASSVGTSGSSEQF

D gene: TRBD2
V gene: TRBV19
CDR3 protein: ASSIGGLADYNEQF

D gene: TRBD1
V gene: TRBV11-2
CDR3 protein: ASSSGGSVYGYT

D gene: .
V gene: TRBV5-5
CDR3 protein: ASRSTVGATNEKLF

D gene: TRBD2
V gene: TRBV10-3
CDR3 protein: AIRISGGGTGELF

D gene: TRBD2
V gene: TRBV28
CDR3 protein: ASTQVGLAASANEQY

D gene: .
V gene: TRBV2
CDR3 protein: AIQIDEKLF

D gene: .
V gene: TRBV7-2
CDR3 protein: ASSLGSPGNGYT

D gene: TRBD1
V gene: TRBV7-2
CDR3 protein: ASSQDRDVSGANVLT

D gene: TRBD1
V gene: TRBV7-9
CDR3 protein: ASSPGQANQPQH

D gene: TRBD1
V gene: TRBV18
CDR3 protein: ASSSGQGGTGELF

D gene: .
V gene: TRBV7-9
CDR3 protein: ASSFEGNTEAF